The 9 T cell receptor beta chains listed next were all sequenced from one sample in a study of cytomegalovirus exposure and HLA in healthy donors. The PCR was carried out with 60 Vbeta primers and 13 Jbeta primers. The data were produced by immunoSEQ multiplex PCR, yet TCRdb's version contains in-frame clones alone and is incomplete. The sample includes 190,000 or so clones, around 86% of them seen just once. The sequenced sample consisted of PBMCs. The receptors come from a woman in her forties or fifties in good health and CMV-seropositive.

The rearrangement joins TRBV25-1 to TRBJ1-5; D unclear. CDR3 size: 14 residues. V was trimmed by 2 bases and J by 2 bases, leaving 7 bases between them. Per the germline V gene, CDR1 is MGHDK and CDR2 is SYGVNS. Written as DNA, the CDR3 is TGTGCCAGCAGTGAAGGCTTCGGCAATCAGCCCCAGCATTTT. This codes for CASSEGFGNQPQHF.

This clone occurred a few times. CDR3 residues: CASSEKTGDVGGYTF. In DNA form, the CDR3 reads TGTGCCAGCAGTGAAAAGACAGGGGATGTAGGTGGCTACACCTTC. The chain joins TRBV6-1 to TRBJ1-2; the match to TRBD1 covers 8 bases. Germline CDR1 and CDR2: MNHNS and SASEGT. This CDR3 contains 15 residues. Trimming cost V 2 bases and J 7 bases; bases outside gene matches: 9.

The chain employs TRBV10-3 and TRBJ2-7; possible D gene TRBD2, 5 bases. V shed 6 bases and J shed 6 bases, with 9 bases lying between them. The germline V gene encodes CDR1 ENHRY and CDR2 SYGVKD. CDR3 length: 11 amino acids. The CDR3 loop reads CAIRTSLEQYF. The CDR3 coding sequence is TGTGCCATCAGAACTAGTCTCGAGCAGTACTTC.

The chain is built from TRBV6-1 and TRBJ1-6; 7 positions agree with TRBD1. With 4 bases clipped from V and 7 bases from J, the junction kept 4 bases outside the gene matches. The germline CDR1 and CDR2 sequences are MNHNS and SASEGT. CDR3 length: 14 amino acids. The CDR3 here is CASSVGTENSPLHF. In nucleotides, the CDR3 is TGTGCCAGCAGTGTCGGGACAGAGAATTCACCCCTCCACTTT.

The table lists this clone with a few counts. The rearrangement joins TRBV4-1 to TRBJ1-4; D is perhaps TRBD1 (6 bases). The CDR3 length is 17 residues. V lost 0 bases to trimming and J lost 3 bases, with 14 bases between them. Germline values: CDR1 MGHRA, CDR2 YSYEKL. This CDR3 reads CASSQDGQGFANEKLFF. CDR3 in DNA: TGCGCCAGCAGCCAAGATGGGCAGGGGTTCGCTAATGAAAAACTGTTTTTT.

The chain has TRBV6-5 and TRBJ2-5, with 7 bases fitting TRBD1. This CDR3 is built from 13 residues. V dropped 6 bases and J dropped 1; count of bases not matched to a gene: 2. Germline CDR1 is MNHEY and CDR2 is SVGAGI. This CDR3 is CASRNRGQETQYF. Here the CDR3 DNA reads TGTGCCAGCAGAAACAGGGGCCAAGAGACCCAGTACTTC.

The CDR3 loop is CACIAGEGYGYTF. DNA of the CDR3: TGTGCCTGCATAGCAGGGGAGGGCTATGGCTACACCTTC. The chain joins TRBV30 to TRBJ1-2; possibly TRBD1 for D (6 bases). This CDR3 spans 13 amino acids. Germline CDR1 GTSNPN, CDR2 SVGIG (reference sequence). Trimming cost V 6 bases and J 4 bases, with 15 bases left between them.

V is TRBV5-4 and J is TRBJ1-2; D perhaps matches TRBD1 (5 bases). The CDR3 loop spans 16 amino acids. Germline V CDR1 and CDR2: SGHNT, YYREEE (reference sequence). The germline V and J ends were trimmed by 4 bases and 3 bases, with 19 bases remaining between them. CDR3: CASSGGLRGADYGYTF. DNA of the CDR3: TGTGCCAGCAGCGGGGGGTTGAGGGGAGCGGACTATGGCTACACCTTC.

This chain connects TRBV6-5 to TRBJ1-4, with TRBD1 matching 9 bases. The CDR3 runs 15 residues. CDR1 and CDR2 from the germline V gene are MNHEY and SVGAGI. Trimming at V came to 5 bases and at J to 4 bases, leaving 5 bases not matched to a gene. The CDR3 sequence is CASSRDRGSNEKLFF. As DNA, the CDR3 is TGTGCCAGCAGTCGCGACAGGGGGAGTAATGAAAAACTGTTTTTT.